One and the same sample provided the 20 T cell receptor beta chains below, sequenced in a study of glioma-infiltrating T cells after dendritic cell vaccination. Time point: after dendritic cell vaccination, including at tumor progression/relapse. TCRdb's copy holds only in-frame clones and misses some; the assay was immunoSEQ multiplex PCR. This repertoire shows about 24,000 clones, roughly 89% found once; its top ten account for around 2.9%. Sample: blood, taken after dendritic cell vaccination. Receptors originate from a human donor with glioblastoma.

This chain joins TRBV6-1 and TRBJ1-3, with 9 positions matching TRBD1. The CDR3 runs to 15 residues. Trimming took 6 bases from V and 2 from J; bases not matched to a gene: 5. Germline CDR1 is MNHNS and CDR2 is SASEGT. The CDR3, as DNA: TGTGCCAGCAGAGGTAACAGGGGGCCTGGAAACACCATATATTTT. Translating gives CASRGNRGPGNTIYF.

V is TRBV5-1 and J is TRBJ1-3, with 8 bases lining up with TRBD1. This CDR3 has 17 residues. Germline CDR1 and CDR2: SGHRS and YFSETQ. The V gene end was trimmed by 0 bases and the J gene end by 2 bases; junction bases not matched to a gene: 7. In nucleotides, the CDR3 is TGCGCCAGCAGCTTGGGGGGAAACAGGGGGACTGGAAACACCATATATTTT. Translated: CASSLGGNRGTGNTIYF.

This chain's CDR3 is CASSSLGQGRTGELFF. CDR3 nucleotides: TGTGCCAGCAGCTCCTTGGGACAGGGAAGAACCGGGGAGCTGTTTTTT. The chain carries TRBV7-9 and TRBJ2-2, with 9 positions matching TRBD1. In germline, CDR1 is SEHNR, CDR2 FQNEAQ (reference sequence). V shed 4 bases, J shed 5 bases, and the junction held 8 bases outside the gene matches. The CDR3 has 16 amino acids.

This clone has a single count. The J gene is TRBJ1-2, the V gene TRBV5-6; tentative D call: TRBD1 (6 bases). Trimming took off 3 bases at V and 0 bases at J, with 9 bases between the two ends. Germline V lookup: CDR1 SGHDT, CDR2 YYEEEE. This CDR3 contains 14 residues. The CDR3 bases are TGTGCCAGCAGCTATGGGGGCACTAACTATGGCTACACCTTC. Translating gives CASSYGGTNYGYTF. The complete variable domain, with remaining parts taken from reference TRBV5-6 and TRBJ1-2, reads DAGVTQSPTHLIKTRGQQVTLRCSPKSGHDTVSWYQQALGQGPQFIFQYYEEEERQRGNFPDRFSGHQFPNYSSELNVNALLLGDSALYLCASSYGGTNYGYTFGSGTRLTVV.

V gene TRBV2 combines with J gene TRBJ1-4, with D uncertain. With 6 bases removed from V and 7 bases from J, the gap between germline ends came to 21 bases. Germline CDR1 reads SNHLY; CDR2 reads FYNNEI. This CDR3 spans 16 amino acids. DNA for the CDR3: TGTGCCAGCAGCATCAGAGGGTTAGGGTTGAGTGAAAAACTGTTTTTT. Its translation: CASSIRGLGLSEKLFF.

The rearrangement links TRBV27 to TRBJ2-3, with a weak D call TRBD2 (6 bases). V was trimmed by 6 bases and J by 2 bases, leaving 15 bases between them. This CDR3 comprises 15 residues. Germline V gene sequence: CDR1 MNHEY, CDR2 SMNVEV (reference sequence). DNA of the CDR3: TGTGCCAGCAGATCCTGGGGCGGGGCCACAGATACGCAGTATTTT. Translated, it gives CASRSWGGATDTQYF.

V and J are TRBV7-9 and TRBJ2-1, with a weak D call TRBD2 (6 bases). The CDR3 has 14 residues. Trimming removed 8 bases from V and 4 bases from J, with 15 bases in between. Germline values: CDR1 SEHNR, CDR2 FQNEAQ (reference sequence). CDR3 amino acids: CASSPLGGYNEQFF. CDR3 nucleotide sequence: TGTGCCAGCTCCCCTTTAGGAGGGTACAATGAGCAGTTCTTC.

The rearrangement uses TRBV30 and TRBJ2-7, with D perhaps TRBD1 (6 bases). This CDR3 region has 11 residues. The V end was cut by 3 bases, the J end by 4 bases, with 7 bases between. Germline assignment: CDR1 GTSNPN and CDR2 SVGIG (reference sequence). DNA for the CDR3: TGTGCCTGGAGCGGACAGTACGAGCAGTACTTC. This gives the protein CAWSGQYEQYF. Full variable domain (remainder filled in from reference TRBV30 and TRBJ2-7): SQTIHQWPATLVQPVGSPLSLECTVEGTSNPNLYWYRQAAGRGLQLLFYSVGIGQISSEVPQNLSASRPQDRQFILSSKKLLLSDSGFYLCAWSGQYEQYFGPGTRLTVT.

The V gene is TRBV7-2, the J gene TRBJ2-7, with D perhaps TRBD1 (6 bases). CDR1 SGHTA and CDR2 FQGNSA come from the germline V gene. CDR3 size: 14 residues. Trimming cost V 0 bases and J 5 bases, with 11 bases left between them. CDR3 sequence reads: CASSLAGQFHEQYF. CDR3 nucleotides: TGTGCCAGCAGCTTAGCGGGACAATTCCACGAGCAGTACTTC.

The chain employs TRBV11-2 and TRBJ2-1; 9 nucleotides match TRBD1. Per germline, CDR1 SGHAT and CDR2 FQNNGV. The junction had 11 bases not matched to a gene; V was cut back by 0 bases and J by 8 bases. The CDR3 is 17 amino acids. The CDR3 coding sequence is TGTGCCAGCAGCTTAGATCTGTGGGGGGACAGGGATGATGAGCAGTTCTTC. Encoded protein: CASSLDLWGDRDDEQFF.

This chain links TRBV27 with TRBJ2-1; TRBD2 agrees at 9 bases. There are 15 residues in the CDR3. Germline V gene data show CDR1 as MNHEY and CDR2 as SMNVEV (reference sequence). V lost 3 bases and J lost 0; bases outside the gene matches: 0. The CDR3, as DNA: TGTGCCAGCAGTTTGACTAGCGGCTCCTACAATGAGCAGTTCTTC. Translating it yields CASSLTSGSYNEQFF.

The chain has TRBV4-2 and TRBJ2-2; D remains ambiguous. This CDR3 has 16 amino acids. Per the germline V gene, CDR1 is LGHNA and CDR2 is YNFKEQ. V was pared by 0 bases and J by 0 bases, with 8 bases between. The CDR3 here is CASSQDPSANTGELFF. As DNA, the CDR3 is TGTGCCAGCAGCCAAGATCCCTCCGCGAACACCGGGGAGCTGTTTTTT.

This chain joins TRBV5-6 and TRBJ2-7, with D perhaps TRBD1 (5 bases). Germline-derived CDR1 and CDR2 are SGHDT and YYEEEE. Trimming took 2 bases from V and 2 from J, leaving 11 bases between them. CDR3 length equals 14 residues. CDR3 loop: CASSFGQGPYEQYF. CDR3 nucleotides: TGTGCCAGCAGCTTTGGGCAGGGTCCCTACGAGCAGTACTTC.

Here the CDR3 reads CASSEAWAREELFF. In DNA, the CDR3 is TGTGCCAGCAGTGAAGCTTGGGCCAGGGAGGAACTGTTTTTT. The genes are TRBV6-1 and TRBJ1-4; perhaps TRBD1 as D (5 bases). The CDR3 extends over 14 amino acids. V gave up 0 bases and J gave up 12 bases, with 14 bases separating them. Germline CDR1 is MNHNS and CDR2 is SASEGT.

This clone was observed once. This chain joins TRBV19 and TRBJ1-4, with D perhaps TRBD1 (5 bases). Germline V gives CDR1 LNHDA, CDR2 SQIVND (reference sequence). The V end lost 6 bases, the J end lost 8 bases, and 10 bases lay between the germline ends. This CDR3 contains 12 residues. CDR3 loop: CASSRRGEKLFF. In DNA form, the CDR3 reads TGTGCCAGTAGCCGTCGGGGGGAAAAACTGTTTTTT.

V is TRBV27 and J is TRBJ2-7; 8 positions agree with TRBD1. The CDR3 is 15 amino acids. The V and J ends lost 6 bases and 3 bases, in that order; junction bases with no gene match: 10. Germline V gene sequence: CDR1 MNHEY, CDR2 SMNVEV (reference sequence). The CDR3 loop is CASRSAGTGGYEQYF. The CDR3 DNA sequence: TGTGCCAGCAGATCAGCCGGGACAGGAGGCTACGAGCAGTACTTC.

The chain links TRBV18 to TRBJ2-1; 8 positions match TRBD1. The CDR3 is made up of 14 amino acids. The germline CDR1 and CDR2 sequences are KGHSH and LQKENI. V was pared by 5 bases and J by 7 bases, with 7 bases of the junction left unmatched. Here the CDR3 reads CASSSRTGWNEQFF. The CDR3 nucleotides read TGTGCCAGCTCATCCCGGACAGGGTGGAATGAGCAGTTCTTC.

The chain is built from TRBV7-2 and TRBJ2-3; no reliable D call. V was pared by 4 bases and J by 1 base, with 6 bases between. Per germline, CDR1 SGHTA and CDR2 FQGNSA. The length of the CDR3 is 13 residues. CDR3 residues: CASSWRGTDTQYF. The CDR3 region has the DNA TGTGCCAGCAGCTGGAGAGGCACAGATACGCAGTATTTT.

The chain couples TRBV7-2 to TRBJ1-2, with D possibly being TRBD1 (5 bases). CDR1 SGHTA and CDR2 FQGNSA come from the germline V gene. The ends were cut back, 0 bases at V and 4 bases at J, with 12 bases in the middle. This CDR3 has 15 residues. This chain's CDR3 is CASSLASVGGYGYTF. The DNA for the CDR3 is TGTGCCAGCAGCTTAGCTTCCGTGGGGGGCTATGGCTACACCTTC. The variable domain in full, completed from reference TRBV7-2 and TRBJ1-2, reads GAGVSQSPSNKVTEKGKDVELRCDPISGHTALYWYRQSLGQGLEFLIYFQGNSAPDKSGLPSDRFSAERTGGSVSTLTIQRTQQEDSAVYLCASSLASVGGYGYTFGSGTRLTVV.

The genes are TRBV25-1 and TRBJ1-4; TRBD1 agrees at 8 bases. Germline values: CDR1 MGHDK, CDR2 SYGVNS. The CDR3 consists of 16 residues. Losses at the gene ends were 5 bases for V and 8 bases for J; bases not matched to a gene: 13. The CDR3 reads CASSSIDRGRVEKLFF. As DNA, the CDR3 is TGTGCCAGCAGTTCTATAGACAGGGGAAGGGTAGAAAAACTGTTTTTT.